This T cell receptor beta chain stems from a study of T cell responses to AZD1222 COVID-19 vaccine. Findings of the study overall: Donors were largely white British and mainly female; clonal diversity was possibly underestimated.

For this clone: What it recognizes is unknown.

Measured with immunoSEQ multiplex PCR; TCRdb has only the in-frame clones, and not every one. The sample carries some 130,000 clones, approximately 92% recorded once. The ends were cut back, 3 bases at V and 0 bases at J, with 15 bases in the middle. The CDR3 covers 15 residues. Germline values: CDR1 DFQATT, CDR2 SNEGSKA (reference sequence). Investigators merged groups given second doses at roughly 4 or roughly 12 weeks. Here the sequenced sample was peripheral blood, taken 28 days after the second AZD1222 dose. This TCR was sampled from an adult who received the AZD1222 COVID-19 vaccine. The chain employs TRBV20-1 and TRBJ2-7; D not resolved. The CDR3 loop is CSASDQVRSSYEQYF. The DNA of the CDR3 is TGCAGTGCTAGTGATCAGGTCAGGAGCTCCTACGAGCAGTACTTC.